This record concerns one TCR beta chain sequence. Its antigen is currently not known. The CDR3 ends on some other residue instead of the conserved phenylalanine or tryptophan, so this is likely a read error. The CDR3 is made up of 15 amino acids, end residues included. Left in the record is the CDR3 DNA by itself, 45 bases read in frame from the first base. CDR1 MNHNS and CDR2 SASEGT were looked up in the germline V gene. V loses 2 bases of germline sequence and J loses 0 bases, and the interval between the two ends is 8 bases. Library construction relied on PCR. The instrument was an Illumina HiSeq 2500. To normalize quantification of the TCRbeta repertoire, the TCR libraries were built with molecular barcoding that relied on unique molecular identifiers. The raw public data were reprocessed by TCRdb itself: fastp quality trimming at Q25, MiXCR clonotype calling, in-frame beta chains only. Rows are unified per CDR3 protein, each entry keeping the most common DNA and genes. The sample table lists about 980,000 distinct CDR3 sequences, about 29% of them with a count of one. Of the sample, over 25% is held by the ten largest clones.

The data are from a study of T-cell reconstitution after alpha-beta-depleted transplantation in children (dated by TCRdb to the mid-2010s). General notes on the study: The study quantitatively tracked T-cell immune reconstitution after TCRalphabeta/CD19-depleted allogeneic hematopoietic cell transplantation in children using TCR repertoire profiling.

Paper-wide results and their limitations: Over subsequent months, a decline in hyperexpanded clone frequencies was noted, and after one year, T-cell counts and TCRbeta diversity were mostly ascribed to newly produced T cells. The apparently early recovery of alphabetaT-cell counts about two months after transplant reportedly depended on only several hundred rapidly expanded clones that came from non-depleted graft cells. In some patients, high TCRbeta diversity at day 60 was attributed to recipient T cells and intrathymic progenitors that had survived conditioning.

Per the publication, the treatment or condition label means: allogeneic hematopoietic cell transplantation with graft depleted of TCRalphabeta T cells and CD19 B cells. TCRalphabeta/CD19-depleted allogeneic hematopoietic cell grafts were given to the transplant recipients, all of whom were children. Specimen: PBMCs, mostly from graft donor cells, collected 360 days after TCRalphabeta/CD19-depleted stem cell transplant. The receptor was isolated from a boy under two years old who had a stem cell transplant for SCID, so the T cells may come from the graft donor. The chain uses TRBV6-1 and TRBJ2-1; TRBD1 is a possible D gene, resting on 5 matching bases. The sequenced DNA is TGTGCCAGCAGTGAACAGGGAAGCTCCTACAATGAGCAGTTCTGC. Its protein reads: CASSEQGSSYNEQFC.